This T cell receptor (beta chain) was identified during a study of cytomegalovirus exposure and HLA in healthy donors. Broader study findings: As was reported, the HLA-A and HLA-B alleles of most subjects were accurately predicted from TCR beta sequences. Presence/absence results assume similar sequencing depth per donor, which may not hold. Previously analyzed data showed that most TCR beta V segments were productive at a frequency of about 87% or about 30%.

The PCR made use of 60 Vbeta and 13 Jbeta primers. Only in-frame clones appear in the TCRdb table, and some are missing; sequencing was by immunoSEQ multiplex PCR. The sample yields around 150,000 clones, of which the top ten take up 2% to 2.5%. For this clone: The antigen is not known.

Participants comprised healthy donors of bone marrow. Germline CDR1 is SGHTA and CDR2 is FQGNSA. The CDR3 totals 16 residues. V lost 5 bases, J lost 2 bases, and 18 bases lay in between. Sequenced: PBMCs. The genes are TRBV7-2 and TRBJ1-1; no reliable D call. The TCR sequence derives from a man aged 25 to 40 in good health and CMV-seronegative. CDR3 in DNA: TGTGCCAGCAGCCCCAGGCTCGGGGTAGGTAACACTGAAGCTTTCTTT. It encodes CASSPRLGVGNTEAFF.